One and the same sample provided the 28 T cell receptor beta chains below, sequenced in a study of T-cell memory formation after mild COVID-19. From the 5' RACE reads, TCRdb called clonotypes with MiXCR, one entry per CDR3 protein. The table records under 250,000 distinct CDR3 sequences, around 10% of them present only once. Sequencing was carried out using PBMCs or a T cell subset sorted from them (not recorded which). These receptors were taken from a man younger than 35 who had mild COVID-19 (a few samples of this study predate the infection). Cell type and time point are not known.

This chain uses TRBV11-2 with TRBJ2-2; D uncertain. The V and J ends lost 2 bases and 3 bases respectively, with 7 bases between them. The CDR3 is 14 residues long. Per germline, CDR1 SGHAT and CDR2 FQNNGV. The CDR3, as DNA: TGTGCCAGCAGCTTAATCAGTGACACCGGGGAGCTGTTTTTT. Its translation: CASSLISDTGELFF.

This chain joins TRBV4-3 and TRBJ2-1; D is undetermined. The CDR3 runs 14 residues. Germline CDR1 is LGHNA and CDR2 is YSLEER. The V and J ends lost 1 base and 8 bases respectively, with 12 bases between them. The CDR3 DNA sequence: TGCGCCAGCAGCCAAGTCCAGACCGGTTATGAGCAGTTCTTC. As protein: CASSQVQTGYEQFF.

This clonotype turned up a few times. The CDR3, as DNA: TGTGCCAGCAGCCCCGGGACTTGGGGCGAGACCCAGTACTTC. This encodes CASSPGTWGETQYF. The chain employs TRBV9 and TRBJ2-5; TRBD2 is a possible D gene (6 bases). The CDR3 is 14 residues long. The germline V gene has CDR1 SGDLS and CDR2 YYNGEE. V lost 4 bases, J lost 5 bases, and 15 bases lay in between.

The CDR3: CATSSTGSYGYTF. The CDR3 bases are TGTGCCACCAGCTCCACAGGTTCCTATGGCTACACCTTC. The J gene is TRBJ1-2, the V gene TRBV15; D is perhaps TRBD1 (5 bases). The ends were cut back, 5 bases at V and 4 bases at J, with 11 bases in the middle. This CDR3 is 13 amino acids long. CDR1 is LNHNV and CDR2 is YYDKDF in the germline V gene (reference sequence).

CDR3 sequence: CASSQGAGAGNQPQHF. The CDR3 DNA follows: TGTGCCAGCAGCCAAGGCGCGGGGGCGGGCAATCAGCCCCAGCATTTT. The chain recombines TRBV4-2 with TRBJ1-5; D possibly corresponds to TRBD1 (6 bases). V gave up 1 base and J gave up 2 bases, with 12 bases separating them. The germline gives CDR1 LGHNA, CDR2 YNFKEQ. CDR3 length: 16 residues.

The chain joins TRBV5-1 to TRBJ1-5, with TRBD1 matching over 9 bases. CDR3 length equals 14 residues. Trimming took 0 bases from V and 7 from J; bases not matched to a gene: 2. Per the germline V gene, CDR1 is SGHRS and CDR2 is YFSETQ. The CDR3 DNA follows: TGCGCCAGCAGCTTGGGGACAGGGGCCCAGCCCCAGCATTTT. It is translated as CASSLGTGAQPQHF.

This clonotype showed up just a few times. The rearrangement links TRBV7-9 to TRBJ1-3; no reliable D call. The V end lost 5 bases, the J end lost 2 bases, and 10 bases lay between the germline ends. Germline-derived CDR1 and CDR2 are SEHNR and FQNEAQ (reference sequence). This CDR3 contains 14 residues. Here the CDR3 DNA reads TGTGCCAGCAGCGCCGGGAGTGCTGGAAACACCATATATTTT. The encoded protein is CASSAGSAGNTIYF.

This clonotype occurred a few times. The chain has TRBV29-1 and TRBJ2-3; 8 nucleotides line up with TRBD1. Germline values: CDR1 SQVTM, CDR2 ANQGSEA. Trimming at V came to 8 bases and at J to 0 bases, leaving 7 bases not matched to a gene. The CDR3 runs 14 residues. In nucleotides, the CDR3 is TGCAGCACCGACAGGGGATCTAGCACAGATACGCAGTATTTT. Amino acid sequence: CSTDRGSSTDTQYF.

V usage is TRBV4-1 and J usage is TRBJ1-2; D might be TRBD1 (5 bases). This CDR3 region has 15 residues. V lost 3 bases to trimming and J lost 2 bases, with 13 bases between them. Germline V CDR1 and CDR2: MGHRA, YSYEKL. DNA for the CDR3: TGCGCCAGCAGCCACCAAAATCAGGGCAACTATGGCTACACCTTC. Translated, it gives CASSHQNQGNYGYTF.

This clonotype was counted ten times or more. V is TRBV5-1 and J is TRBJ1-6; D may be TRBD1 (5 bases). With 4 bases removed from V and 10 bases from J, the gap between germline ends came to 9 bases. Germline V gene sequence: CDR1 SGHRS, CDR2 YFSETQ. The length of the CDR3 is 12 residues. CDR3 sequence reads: CASSAGNSPLHF. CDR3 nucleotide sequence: TGCGCCAGCAGCGCAGGGAACTCACCCCTCCACTTT.

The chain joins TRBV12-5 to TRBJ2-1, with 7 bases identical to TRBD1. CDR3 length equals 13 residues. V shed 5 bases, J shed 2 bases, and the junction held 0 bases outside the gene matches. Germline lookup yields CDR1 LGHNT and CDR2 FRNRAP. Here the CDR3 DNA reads TGTGCTAGTGGTGGACAGGCCTACAATGAGCAGTTCTTC. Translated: CASGGQAYNEQFF.

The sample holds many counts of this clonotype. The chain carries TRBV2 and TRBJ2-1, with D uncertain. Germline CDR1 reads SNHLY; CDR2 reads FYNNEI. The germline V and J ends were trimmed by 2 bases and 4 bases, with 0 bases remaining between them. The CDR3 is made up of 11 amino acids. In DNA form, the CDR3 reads TGTGCCAGCAGTGAATACAATGAGCAGTTCTTC. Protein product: CASSEYNEQFF.

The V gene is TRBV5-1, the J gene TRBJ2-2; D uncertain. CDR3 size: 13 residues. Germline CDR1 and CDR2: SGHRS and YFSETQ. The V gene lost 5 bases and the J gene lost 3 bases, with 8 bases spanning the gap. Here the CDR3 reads CASRPADTGELFF. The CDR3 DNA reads TGCGCCAGCAGACCCGCCGACACCGGGGAGCTGTTTTTT.

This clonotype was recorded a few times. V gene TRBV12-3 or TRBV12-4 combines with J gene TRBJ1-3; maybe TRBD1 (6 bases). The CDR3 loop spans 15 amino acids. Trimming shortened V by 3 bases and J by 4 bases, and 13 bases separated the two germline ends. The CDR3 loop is CASSFWSGTGNTIYF. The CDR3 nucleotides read TGTGCCAGCAGTTTCTGGTCAGGGACAGGAAACACCATATATTTT.

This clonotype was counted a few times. Written as DNA, the CDR3 is TGCGCCAGCAGCTTCGTCCCGGCAGGCTTACAAGAGACCCAGTACTTC. Protein: CASSFVPAGLQETQYF. The chain recombines TRBV5-1 with TRBJ2-5; unclear D gene. The CDR3 sequence is 16 residues long. V was shortened by 2 bases and J by 2 bases, with 16 bases between the two germline ends. Germline CDR1 is SGHRS and CDR2 is YFSETQ. Variable domain in full (rest from reference TRBV5-1 and TRBJ2-5): KAGVTQTPRYLIKTRGQQVTLSCSPISGHRSVSWYQQTPGQGLQFLFEYFSETQRNKGNFPGRFSGRQFSNSRSEMNVSTLELGDSALYLCASSFVPAGLQETQYFGPGTRLLVL.

The CDR3 here is CASTQMDSNYGYTF. DNA of the CDR3: TGTGCCAGCACCCAAATGGACAGTAACTATGGCTACACCTTC. V usage is TRBV7-2 and J usage is TRBJ1-2; TRBD1 might be the D (6 bases). V was clipped by 7 bases and J by 1 base, with 13 bases between them. Germline V lookup: CDR1 SGHTA, CDR2 FQGNSA. CDR3 length: 14 residues.

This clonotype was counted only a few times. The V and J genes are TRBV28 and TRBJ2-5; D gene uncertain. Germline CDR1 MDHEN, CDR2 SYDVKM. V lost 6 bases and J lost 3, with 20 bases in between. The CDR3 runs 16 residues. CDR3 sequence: CASSPYSSFSKETQYF. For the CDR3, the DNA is TGTGCCAGCAGCCCCTACTCTTCGTTTTCTAAAGAGACCCAGTACTTC.

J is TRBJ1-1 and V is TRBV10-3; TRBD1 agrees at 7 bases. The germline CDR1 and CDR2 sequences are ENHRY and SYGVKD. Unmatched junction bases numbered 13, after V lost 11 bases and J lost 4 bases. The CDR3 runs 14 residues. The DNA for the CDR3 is TGTGCCGCCCGACAGGGACCGGCGAGCACTGAAGCTTTCTTT. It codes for CAARQGPASTEAFF.

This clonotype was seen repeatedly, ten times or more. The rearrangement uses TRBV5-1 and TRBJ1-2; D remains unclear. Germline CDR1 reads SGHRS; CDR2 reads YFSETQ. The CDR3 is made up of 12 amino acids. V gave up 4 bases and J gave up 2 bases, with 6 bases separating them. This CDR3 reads CASSEDNYGYTF. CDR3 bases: TGCGCCAGCAGCGAGGACAACTATGGCTACACCTTC.

The CDR3 here is CSASGTPVRDGQYV. The CDR3 DNA reads TGCAGTGCTAGTGGGACCCCGGTCCGCGACGGGCAGTACGTC. This chain connects TRBV20-1 to TRBJ2-7, with D tentatively TRBD1 or TRBD2 (5 bases each). Germline-derived CDR1 and CDR2 are DFQATT and SNEGSKA (reference sequence). With 3 bases removed from V and 9 bases from J, the gap between germline ends came to 21 bases. This CDR3 comprises 14 residues.

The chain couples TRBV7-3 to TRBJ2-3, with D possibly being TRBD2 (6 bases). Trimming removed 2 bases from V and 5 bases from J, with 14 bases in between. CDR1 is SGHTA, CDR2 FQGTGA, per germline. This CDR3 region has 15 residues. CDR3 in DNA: TGTGCCAGCAGCTTAGGCGGGGCAAGCGGAGATACGCAGTATTTT. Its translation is CASSLGGASGDTQYF.

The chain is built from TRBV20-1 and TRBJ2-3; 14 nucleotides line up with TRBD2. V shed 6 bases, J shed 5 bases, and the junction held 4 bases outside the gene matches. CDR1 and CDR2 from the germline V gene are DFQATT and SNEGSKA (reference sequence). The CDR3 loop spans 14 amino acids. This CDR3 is CSATSGGAGDTQYF. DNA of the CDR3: TGCAGTGCGACTAGCGGGGGGGCCGGAGATACGCAGTATTTT.

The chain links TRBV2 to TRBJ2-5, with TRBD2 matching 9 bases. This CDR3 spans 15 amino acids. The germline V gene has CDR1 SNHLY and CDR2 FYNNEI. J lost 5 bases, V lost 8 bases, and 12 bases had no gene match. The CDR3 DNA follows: TGTGCCAGCGGGCGGAGTAGCGGGGGAGGGGAGACCCAGTACTTC. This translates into CASGRSSGGGETQYF.

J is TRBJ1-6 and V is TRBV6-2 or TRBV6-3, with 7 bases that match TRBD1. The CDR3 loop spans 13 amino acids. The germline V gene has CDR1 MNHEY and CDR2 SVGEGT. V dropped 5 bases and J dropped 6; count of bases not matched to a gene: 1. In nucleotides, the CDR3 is TGTGCCAGCAGTAGGGACAGTAATTCACCCCTCCACTTT. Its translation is CASSRDSNSPLHF.

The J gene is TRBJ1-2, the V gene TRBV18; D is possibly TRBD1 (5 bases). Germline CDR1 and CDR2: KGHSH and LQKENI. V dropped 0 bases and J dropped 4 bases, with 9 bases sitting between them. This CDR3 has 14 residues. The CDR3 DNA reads TGTGCCAGCTCACCACCGGGGGGTATCTATGGCTACACCTTC. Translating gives CASSPPGGIYGYTF. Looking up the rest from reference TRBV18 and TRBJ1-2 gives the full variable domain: NAGVMQNPRHLVRRRGQEARLRCSPMKGHSHVYWYRQLPEEGLKFMVYLQKENIIDESGMPKERFSAEFPKEGPSILRIQQVVRGDSAAYFCASSPPGGIYGYTFGSGTRLTVV.

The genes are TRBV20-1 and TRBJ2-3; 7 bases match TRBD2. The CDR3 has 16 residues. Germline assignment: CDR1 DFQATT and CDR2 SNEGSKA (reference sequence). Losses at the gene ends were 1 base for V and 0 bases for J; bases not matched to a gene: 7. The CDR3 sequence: CSARAWSSGSTDTQYF. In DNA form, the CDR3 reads TGCAGTGCTAGAGCTTGGTCTAGCGGAAGCACAGATACGCAGTATTTT.

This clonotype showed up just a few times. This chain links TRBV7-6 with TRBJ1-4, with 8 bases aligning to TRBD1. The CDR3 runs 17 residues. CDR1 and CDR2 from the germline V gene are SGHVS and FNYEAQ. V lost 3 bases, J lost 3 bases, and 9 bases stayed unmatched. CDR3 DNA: TGTGCCAGCAGCTTCGGACAGGGAAAGGGGGCTAATGAAAAACTGTTTTTT. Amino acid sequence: CASSFGQGKGANEKLFF.

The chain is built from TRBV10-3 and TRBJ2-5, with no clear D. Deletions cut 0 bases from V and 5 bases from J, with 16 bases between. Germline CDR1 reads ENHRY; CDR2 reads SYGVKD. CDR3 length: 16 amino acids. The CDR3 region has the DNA TGTGCCATCAGTGAGTCGTACAACAGCCACGGGGAGACCCAGTACTTC. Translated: CAISESYNSHGETQYF.